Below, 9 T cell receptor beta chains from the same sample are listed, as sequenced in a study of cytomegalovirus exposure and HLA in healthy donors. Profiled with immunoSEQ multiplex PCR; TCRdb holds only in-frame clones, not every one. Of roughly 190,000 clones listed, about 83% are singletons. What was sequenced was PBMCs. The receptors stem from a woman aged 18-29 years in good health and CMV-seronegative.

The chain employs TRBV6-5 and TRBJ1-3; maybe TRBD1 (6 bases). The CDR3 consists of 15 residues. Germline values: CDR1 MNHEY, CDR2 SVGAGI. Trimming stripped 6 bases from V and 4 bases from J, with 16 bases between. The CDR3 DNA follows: TGTGCCAGCAGACAGGGCTCCCTGGGAGGAAACACCATATATTTT. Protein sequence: CASRQGSLGGNTIYF.

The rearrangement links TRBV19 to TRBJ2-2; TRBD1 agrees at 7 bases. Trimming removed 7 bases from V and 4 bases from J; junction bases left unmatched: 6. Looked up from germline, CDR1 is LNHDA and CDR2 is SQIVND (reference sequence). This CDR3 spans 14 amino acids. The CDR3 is CASMGQGVTGELFF. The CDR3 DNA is TGTGCCAGTATGGGGCAGGGGGTCACCGGGGAGCTGTTTTTT.

For the CDR3, the DNA is TGTGCCAGCAGCTCGAGTGTGGCGGCCGCGGAGACCCAGTACTTC. This codes for CASSSSVAAAETQYF. J is TRBJ2-5 and V is TRBV27; no reliable D call. The CDR3 runs 15 residues. Trimming took 6 bases from V and 5 from J, leaving 19 bases between them. From germline, CDR1 is MNHEY and CDR2 SMNVEV (reference sequence).

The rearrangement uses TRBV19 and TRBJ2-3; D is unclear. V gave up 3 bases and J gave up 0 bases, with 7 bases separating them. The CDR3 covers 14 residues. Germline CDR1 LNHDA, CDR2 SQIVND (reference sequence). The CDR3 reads CASSIKESTDTQYF. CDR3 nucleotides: TGTGCCAGTAGTATCAAAGAGAGCACAGATACGCAGTATTTT.

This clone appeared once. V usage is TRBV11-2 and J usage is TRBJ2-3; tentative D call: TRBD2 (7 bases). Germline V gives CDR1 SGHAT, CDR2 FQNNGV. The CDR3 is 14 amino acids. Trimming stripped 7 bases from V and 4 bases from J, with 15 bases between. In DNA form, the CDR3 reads TGTGCCAGCACCCAGGGGAGGGGATCAGATACGCAGTATTTT. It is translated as CASTQGRGSDTQYF.

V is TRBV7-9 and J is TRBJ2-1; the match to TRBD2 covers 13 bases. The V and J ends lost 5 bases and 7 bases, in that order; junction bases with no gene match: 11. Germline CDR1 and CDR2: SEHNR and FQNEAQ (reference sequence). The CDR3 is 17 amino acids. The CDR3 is CASSPRPGLAGINEQFF. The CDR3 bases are TGTGCCAGCAGCCCAAGACCGGGACTAGCGGGAATTAATGAGCAGTTCTTC.

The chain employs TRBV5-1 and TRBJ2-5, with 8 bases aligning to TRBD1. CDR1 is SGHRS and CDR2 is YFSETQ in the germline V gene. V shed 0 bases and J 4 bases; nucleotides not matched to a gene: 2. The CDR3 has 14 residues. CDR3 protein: CASSLVQGGETQYF. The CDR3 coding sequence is TGCGCCAGCAGCTTGGTACAGGGGGGAGAGACCCAGTACTTC.

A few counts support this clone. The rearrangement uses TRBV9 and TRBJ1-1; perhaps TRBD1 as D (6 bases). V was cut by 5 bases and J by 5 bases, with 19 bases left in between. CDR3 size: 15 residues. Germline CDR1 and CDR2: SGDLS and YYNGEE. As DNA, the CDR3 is TGTGCCAGCAGTTCCACAGGGAGCGAGGAAACTGAAGCTTTCTTT. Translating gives CASSSTGSEETEAFF.

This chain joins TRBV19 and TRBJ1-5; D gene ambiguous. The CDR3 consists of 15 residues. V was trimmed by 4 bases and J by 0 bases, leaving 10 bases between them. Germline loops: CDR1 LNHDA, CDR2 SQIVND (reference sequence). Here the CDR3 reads CASSTPGHSNQPQHF. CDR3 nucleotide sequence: TGTGCCAGTAGTACCCCAGGTCATAGCAATCAGCCCCAGCATTTT.